This entry concerns a single T cell receptor beta chain. Its cognate antigen is unknown. V lost 5 bases, J lost 2 bases, and 16 bases lay in between. CDR1 MNHEY and CDR2 SMNVEV come from the germline V gene (reference sequence). This CDR3 contains 15 residues. Using immunoSEQ multiplex PCR, the repertoire was profiled, and TCRdb retains in-frame clones only, with some absent. This sample has 85,000 to 110,000 clones, with about nine tenths found just once. This sample stems from a study of T cell responses to AZD1222 COVID-19 vaccine. Study-wide findings and caveats: Dominant CD4 TCR responses targeted spike regions 160-218 and 743-854. Reports say nearly half of spike-specific TCRs go after unmutated variant regions. Sampling captured repertoires only after the peak T cell response.

The receptor was derived from an adult in good health. This sample comprised peripheral blood, obtained on day 0 of AZD1222 vaccination. This chain links TRBV27 with TRBJ2-7; weak D call: TRBD2 (6 bases). CDR3 sequence reads: CASSPLKAGPYEQYF. Written as DNA, the CDR3 is TGTGCCAGCAGTCCCCTCAAGGCGGGACCCTACGAGCAGTACTTC.